Listed here are 28 T cell receptor beta chains from one sample, sequenced in a study of graft-versus-host responses after intestinal transplantation. Clones were sequenced by immunoSEQ multiplex PCR, and TCRdb holds only the in-frame ones, with some missing. The data hold more than 20,000 clones, with roughly 85% observed a single time. The material was PBMCs, obtained roughly 69 weeks after intestinal transplant. Every receptor here comes from a human patient who received an intestinal transplant, so some T cells may come from the graft donor.

This rearrangement joins TRBV29-1 to TRBJ1-1, with D possibly being TRBD1 (5 bases). Germline V gene sequence: CDR1 SQVTM, CDR2 ANQGSEA. The V gene lost 4 bases and the J gene lost 0 bases, with 21 bases spanning the gap. The CDR3 totals 17 residues. DNA of the CDR3: TGCAGCGTTGCCGGAAGGGGCGGGAGAGTGATGAACACTGAAGCTTTCTTT. It specifies CSVAGRGGRVMNTEAFF.

The V gene is TRBV6-5, the J gene TRBJ2-7; TRBD1 matches at 8 bases. The CDR3 totals 14 residues. Looked up from germline, CDR1 is MNHEY and CDR2 is SVGAGI. V lost 6 bases to trimming and J lost 5 bases; unmatched junction nucleotides: 9. CDR3 sequence (DNA): TGTGCCAGCAGCTACGGACAGGGATCCGACGAGCAGTACTTC. Protein sequence: CASSYGQGSDEQYF.

The V and J genes are TRBV28 and TRBJ2-1; TRBD1 matches at 8 bases. The CDR3 extends over 16 amino acids. From germline, CDR1 is MDHEN and CDR2 SYDVKM. V lost 5 bases, J lost 2 bases, and 8 bases stayed unmatched. The CDR3 DNA sequence: TGTGCCAGCAGTCCCCCCCGGGACAGGACCTACAATGAGCAGTTCTTC. Translated, it gives CASSPPRDRTYNEQFF.

The V and J genes are TRBV5-4 and TRBJ2-1; 9 bases are a match to TRBD2. The CDR3 has 13 amino acids. V shed 0 bases, J shed 15 bases, and the junction held 7 bases outside the gene matches. Germline CDR1 reads SGHNT; CDR2 reads YYREEE (reference sequence). CDR3 amino acids: CASSLGGRVSWFF. As DNA, the CDR3 is TGTGCCAGCAGCTTGGGCGGGAGGGTTTCGTGGTTCTTC.

This clone was recorded only once. The chain recombines TRBV5-4 with TRBJ2-5; D possibly corresponds to TRBD2 (6 bases). The germline V gene encodes CDR1 SGHNT and CDR2 YYREEE (reference sequence). The CDR3 runs to 14 residues. The V end lost 1 base, the J end lost 5 bases, and 12 bases lay between the germline ends. The CDR3 is CASSLNAGKETQYF. The CDR3 DNA reads as TGTGCCAGCAGCTTGAATGCGGGGAAGGAGACCCAGTACTTC.

The chain recombines TRBV9 with TRBJ2-2; 7 bases map to TRBD2. Per germline, CDR1 SGDLS and CDR2 YYNGEE. V lost 0 bases and J lost 0; bases outside the gene matches: 2. CDR3 size: 16 residues. DNA for the CDR3: TGTGCCAGCAGCGTAGCGGGGACTACGAACACCGGGGAGCTGTTTTTT. As protein: CASSVAGTTNTGELFF.

This rearrangement joins TRBV9 to TRBJ2-6, with 7 positions matching TRBD1. Per the germline V gene, CDR1 is SGDLS and CDR2 is YYNGEE. The ends lost 4 bases at V and 0 bases at J; junction bases unmatched: 10. The CDR3 is made up of 18 amino acids. This CDR3 is CASSLWGQLDSGANVLTF. DNA of the CDR3: TGTGCCAGCAGCCTATGGGGACAGTTAGACTCTGGGGCCAACGTCCTGACTTTC.

The V gene is TRBV6-1, the J gene TRBJ2-3, with TRBD2 as a possible D gene (6 bases). The germline V gene encodes CDR1 MNHNS and CDR2 SASEGT. Between the trimmed V and J ends, which lost 3 bases and 4 bases, there was a span of 8 bases. This CDR3 spans 13 amino acids. This CDR3 reads CASSDGRADTQYF. The CDR3 nucleotides are TGTGCCAGCAGTGACGGGAGAGCAGATACGCAGTATTTT.

The V gene is TRBV5-1, the J gene TRBJ1-1; no firm D call. The CDR3 sequence is 14 residues long. Germline CDR1 reads SGHRS; CDR2 reads YFSETQ. Trimming cost V 3 bases and J 5 bases, with 14 bases left between them. DNA of the CDR3: TGCGCCAGCAGCTGGGGTTCTCCAAGGACTGAAGCTTTCTTT. Protein product: CASSWGSPRTEAFF.

This rearrangement joins TRBV19 to TRBJ1-1; tentative D call: TRBD1 (5 bases). Looked up from germline, CDR1 is LNHDA and CDR2 is SQIVND (reference sequence). Trimming left V 3 bases short and J 4 bases short, with 9 bases between. The CDR3 has 13 amino acids. CDR3 amino acids: CASSMGVLTEAFF. CDR3 in DNA: TGTGCCAGTAGTATGGGGGTACTCACTGAAGCTTTCTTT.

J is TRBJ1-1 and V is TRBV2; D unresolved. Per germline, CDR1 SNHLY and CDR2 FYNNEI. There are 16 residues in the CDR3. The ends were cut back, 3 bases at V and 0 bases at J, with 14 bases in the middle. CDR3 region: CASSEYGKQMNTEAFF. The DNA of the CDR3 is TGTGCCAGCAGTGAGTATGGAAAACAGATGAACACTGAAGCTTTCTTT. Using reference TRBV2 and TRBJ1-1 for the parts outside the CDR3, the full variable domain is EPEVTQTPSHQVTQMGQEVILRCVPISNHLYFYWYRQILGQKVEFLVSFYNNEISEKSEIFDDQFSVERPDGSNFTLKIRSTKLEDSAMYFCASSEYGKQMNTEAFFGQGTRLTVV.

The rearrangement uses TRBV30 and TRBJ2-5; the match to TRBD1 covers 7 bases. The V gene's germline CDR1 is GTSNPN and CDR2 SVGIG (reference sequence). The V gene end was trimmed by 4 bases and the J gene end by 5 bases; junction bases not matched to a gene: 7. This CDR3 region has 13 residues. Here the CDR3 DNA reads TGTGCCTGGAACCGAGGGGGCGGTGAGACCCAGTACTTC. This sequence encodes CAWNRGGGETQYF.

This rearrangement joins TRBV6-1 to TRBJ2-4, with D perhaps assigned TRBD1 or TRBD2 (6 bases each). Germline assignment: CDR1 MNHNS and CDR2 SASEGT. V gave up 9 bases and J gave up 9 bases, with 15 bases separating them. This CDR3 contains 12 residues. The CDR3 DNA reads as TGTGCCAGTTTGCGACTAGGGGGCATTCAGTACTTC. It translates to CASLRLGGIQYF.

V is TRBV19 and J is TRBJ1-1, with D perhaps TRBD1 (6 bases). The V end was cut by 5 bases, the J end by 8 bases, with 18 bases between. CDR1 and CDR2 from the germline V gene are LNHDA and SQIVND (reference sequence). The CDR3 is 14 residues long. CDR3 nucleotides: TGTGCCAGTAGTCCGAGGACAGCCCTCAAGGAAGCTTTCTTT. As protein: CASSPRTALKEAFF.

This chain uses TRBV30 with TRBJ1-2, with D hard to call. The ends were cut back, 1 base at V and 4 bases at J, with 13 bases in the middle. Germline V gene data show CDR1 as GTSNPN and CDR2 as SVGIG (reference sequence). The CDR3 runs to 14 residues. The CDR3 loop is CAWSGPEGFYGYTF. As DNA, the CDR3 is TGTGCCTGGAGTGGTCCTGAAGGCTTCTATGGCTACACCTTC.

The V and J genes are TRBV6-5 and TRBJ2-7, with TRBD1 matching 7 bases. The V segment lost 6 bases and the J segment 2 bases; nucleotides outside the gene matches: 7. Germline assignment: CDR1 MNHEY and CDR2 SVGAGI. This CDR3 is built from 14 residues. The DNA of the CDR3 is TGTGCCAGCAGCCTGGACAGGATAACCTACGAGCAGTACTTC. This codes for CASSLDRITYEQYF.

The chain uses TRBV27 and TRBJ1-5; TRBD1 might be the D (5 bases). This CDR3 contains 14 residues. V was trimmed by 3 bases and J by 4 bases, leaving 10 bases between them. CDR1 and CDR2 from the germline V gene are MNHEY and SMNVEV (reference sequence). The DNA of the CDR3 is TGTGCCAGCAGTTTCCAGGGAATTAATCAGCCCCAGCATTTT. Protein: CASSFQGINQPQHF.

This chain uses TRBV6-1 with TRBJ2-7; either TRBD1 or TRBD2 may supply D (5 bases each). This CDR3 comprises 13 residues. V lost 10 bases to trimming and J lost 4 bases, with 17 bases between them. Germline-derived CDR1 and CDR2 are MNHNS and SASEGT. The CDR3 protein is CAIRRDGQYEQYF. The CDR3 coding sequence is TGTGCCATCCGAAGGGACGGTCAATACGAGCAGTACTTC.

The chain is built from TRBV6-5 and TRBJ2-3, with a weak D call TRBD2 (6 bases). The V gene lost 0 bases and the J gene lost 4 bases, with 11 bases spanning the gap. Germline CDR1 and CDR2: MNHEY and SVGAGI. The CDR3 sequence is 15 residues long. The CDR3 here is CASSYSPGRPDTQYF. The DNA of the CDR3 is TGTGCCAGCAGTTACTCGCCAGGGAGGCCAGATACGCAGTATTTT.

The chain uses TRBV29-1 and TRBJ1-2; D unclear. The CDR3 consists of 14 residues. CDR1 is SQVTM, CDR2 ANQGSEA, per germline. Trimming took off 2 bases at V and 2 bases at J, with 12 bases between the two ends. The CDR3 sequence is CSVERLKGNYGYTF. In nucleotides, the CDR3 is TGCAGCGTTGAACGACTTAAAGGAAACTATGGCTACACCTTC.

The chain recombines TRBV5-4 with TRBJ2-5, with 8 nucleotides matching TRBD1. In germline, CDR1 is SGHNT, CDR2 YYREEE (reference sequence). The CDR3 covers 14 residues. V shed 3 bases and J 1 base; nucleotides not matched to a gene: 2. CDR3 region: CASSSGQGQETQYF. CDR3 nucleotides: TGTGCCAGCAGCTCCGGACAGGGCCAAGAGACCCAGTACTTC.

The chain links TRBV14 to TRBJ2-5; D is unresolved. The ends were cut back, 5 bases at V and 10 bases at J, with 14 bases in the middle. Germline assignment: CDR1 SGHDN and CDR2 FVKESK. The CDR3 is 12 residues long. The CDR3 protein is CASSGSGVVQYF. Here the CDR3 DNA reads TGTGCCAGCAGCGGTTCAGGAGTAGTCCAGTACTTC.

The V gene is TRBV4-1, the J gene TRBJ2-2; 8 positions match TRBD1. Germline CDR1 MGHRA, CDR2 YSYEKL. V shed 1 base and J 1 base; nucleotides not matched to a gene: 8. CDR3 size: 18 residues. In nucleotides, the CDR3 is TGCGCCAGCAGCCAAGTCTTACACAGGGGGTTGAACACCGGGGAGCTGTTTTTT. It encodes CASSQVLHRGLNTGELFF.

The chain employs TRBV13 and TRBJ1-1, with 8 bases aligning to TRBD1. Trimming took 5 bases from V and 8 from J; bases not matched to a gene: 10. CDR1 and CDR2 (germline): PRHDT, FYEKMQ (reference sequence). The CDR3 is 14 amino acids. The CDR3 spells CASSHRTGTVEAFF. The CDR3 nucleotides are TGTGCCAGCAGCCACCGGACAGGGACGGTCGAAGCTTTCTTT.

The chain has TRBV25-1 and TRBJ2-7; D is tentatively TRBD1 or TRBD2 (6 bases each). The CDR3 loop spans 15 amino acids. The germline CDR1 and CDR2 sequences are MGHDK and SYGVNS. Trimming removed 5 bases at V and 0 bases at J, with 14 bases between. The CDR3 region is CASSPRGPSSYEQYF. The CDR3 coding sequence is TGTGCCAGCAGTCCCCGGGGGCCGAGCTCCTACGAGCAGTACTTC.

In this sample, this clone turned up once. The rearrangement uses TRBV7-9 and TRBJ2-7, with D unresolved. CDR1 is SEHNR, CDR2 FQNEAQ, per germline (reference sequence). The CDR3 is made up of 12 amino acids. Trimming stripped 1 base from V and 4 bases from J, with 5 bases between. The CDR3 loop reads CASSLGRYEQYF. CDR3 sequence (DNA): TGTGCCAGCAGCTTAGGACGGTACGAGCAGTACTTC.

V gene TRBV6-1 combines with J gene TRBJ2-7; 8 nucleotides agree with TRBD2. This CDR3 contains 13 residues. J gave up 5 bases and V 5 bases, and 5 bases lay outside the gene matches. Per germline, CDR1 MNHNS and CDR2 SASEGT. The CDR3 spells CASSKRENNEQYF. CDR3 sequence (DNA): TGTGCCAGCAGTAAGCGGGAGAACAACGAGCAGTACTTC.

The count of this clone is one. The genes are TRBV5-1 and TRBJ2-2; 7 nucleotides match TRBD1. The CDR3 sequence is 16 residues long. Trimming at V came to 1 base and at J to 7 bases, leaving 10 bases not matched to a gene. CDR1 and CDR2 (germline): SGHRS, YFSETQ. The CDR3 nucleotides read TGCGCCAGCAGCTTGACCTCCACAGGGGACAGCGGGGAGCTGTTTTTT. Its protein is CASSLTSTGDSGELFF.